The T cell receptor beta chain under discussion was sequenced for a study of cytomegalovirus exposure and HLA in healthy donors. General study results and limits: First-cohort TCR clusters were later found to tend to co-occur in the approximately 110 validation repertoires. Cytomegalovirus status was reportedly diagnosed by the classifier with high specificity and sensitivity. Cytomegalovirus-associated status was assigned to approximately 160 TCR beta chains.

TCRdb keeps only in-frame clones here, not all; method: immunoSEQ multiplex PCR. The repertoire holds approximately 280,000 clones, over 75% seen once, with approximately 0.94% in the top ten. A remark on this clone: Its antigen is unknown.

While the first cohort had 500 to 700 subjects, the donors belonged to the separate validation cohort of over a hundred subjects. V lost 5 bases and J lost 0, with 5 bases in between. The germline gives CDR1 MDHEN, CDR2 SYDVKM. The CDR3 has 12 residues. Sequenced: PBMCs. This clonotype originated in a woman between 18 and 29 years old in good health and CMV-seronegative. V gene TRBV28 combines with J gene TRBJ2-7; D gene uncertain. The CDR3 protein is CASSTGSYEQYF. The CDR3 coding sequence is TGTGCCAGCAGTACTGGCTCCTACGAGCAGTACTTC. The full variable domain, its missing parts supplied by reference TRBV28 and TRBJ2-7, is DVKVTQSSRYLVKRTGEKVFLECVQDMDHENMFWYRQDPGLGLRLIYFSYDVKMKEKGDIPEGYSVSREKKERFSLILESASTNQTSMYLCASSTGSYEQYFGPGTRLTVT.